The clone carrying this TCR beta chain turned up a few times. The antigen remains unidentified. Just one base apart from a much larger clone, this may be a read error. The source of the sample is a study of tumor and adjacent non-tumor tissue in lung cancer. This sample's RNA came from whole unsorted tissue. The CDR3 length is 11 residues. The V and J ends lost 5 bases and 8 bases respectively, with 10 bases between them. Germline loops: CDR1 DFQATT, CDR2 SNEGSKA (reference sequence). Three rounds of nested PCR, following a modified ARM-PCR protocol, produced the TCRbeta library. TCRdb reprocessed the multiplex PCR reads with MiXCR, giving one entry per CDR3 protein. The sample holds tens of thousands of distinct CDR3 sequences; less than 80% are singletons and the top ten take approximately 28%. Study outcomes and limitations: Tumor repertoires had a smaller top 100 clone share than normal lung.

This clonotype was obtained from a man aged 55 to 70 with non-small cell lung cancer. The chain joins TRBV20-1 to TRBJ2-1; D might be TRBD2 (5 bases). What was sequenced was lung tumor tissue. The CDR3 is CSAFTRYEQFF. The CDR3 coding sequence is TGCAGTGCTTTTACTAGATATGAGCAGTTCTTC.